A selection of T cell receptor beta chains follows, all from one sample in a study of cytomegalovirus exposure and HLA in healthy donors. Only in-frame clones appear in the TCRdb table, and some are missing; sequencing was by immunoSEQ multiplex PCR. The top ten clones hold about 3.6% of a sample with about 99,000 clones, about 79% of them seen once. Sequencing was carried out using PBMCs. The receptors stem from a male donor in good health and CMV-seropositive. CDR3s include the opening cysteine and the closing phenylalanine or tryptophan. Each record gives: CDR3 length, D gene, clone size, J gene, V gene, CDR3 DNA, CDR3 protein. The D gene is left open where the match is weak. Clone size is stated in some rows and not others, as once, few, many or a class when expanded.

14 TRBD1 - TRBJ1-1 TRBV5-6 TGTGCCAGCAGCAGAGGGGGCAAGAACACTGAAGCTTTCTTT CASSRGGKNTEAFF
15 TRBD2 - TRBJ2-5 TRBV6-5 TGTGCCAGCAGTTGGCTAGCGGGGGGAGGAGAGACCCAGTACTTC CASSWLAGGGETQYF
15 - - TRBJ1-5 TRBV2 TGTGCCAGCAGGCCCTACCAGGGGAGCAATCAGCCCCAGCATTTT CASRPYQGSNQPQHF
13 - - TRBJ1-1 TRBV19 TGTGCCAGTAAGCCCTCACCGAACACTGAAGCTTTCTTT CASKPSPNTEAFF
14 TRBD1 - TRBJ1-1 TRBV30 TGTGCCTGGACAGGTAACAGGGGCTGGACTGAAGCTTTCTTT CAWTGNRGWTEAFF
15 - - TRBJ1-5 TRBV4-3 TGCGCCAGCAGCCAAGATGGACAGCGCAATCAGCCCCAGCATTTT CASSQDGQRNQPQHF
15 - once TRBJ1-1 TRBV7-6 TGTGCCAGCAGCTTAGAATTCAGGGTCAACACTGAAGCTTTCTTT CASSLEFRVNTEAFF
12 - - TRBJ2-7 TRBV5-1 TGCGCCAGCAGCTTTACAGGGCGCGAGCAGTACTTC CASSFTGREQYF
16 - - TRBJ1-3 TRBV4-1 TGCGCCAGCAGCCAAACCCGGACAGATTCTGGAAACACCATATATTTT CASSQTRTDSGNTIYF
13 - - TRBJ2-7 TRBV6-5 TGTGCCAGCAGTTACCGACATGCCTACGAGCAGTACTTC CASSYRHAYEQYF
18 TRBD1 - TRBJ2-2 TRBV7-2 TGTGCCAGCAGCCGCCTCGTTGCGGACAGGGAGAACACCGGGGAGCTGTTTTTT CASSRLVADRENTGELFF
15 - - TRBJ1-1 TRBV7-9 TGTGCCAGCAGCTTAATCAGGGCTGAGAACACTGAAGCTTTCTTT CASSLIRAENTEAFF
14 - - TRBJ1-1 TRBV21-1 TGTGCCACCACGGTCTTAGCTCGGGACACTGAAGCTTTCTTT CATTVLARDTEAFF